A selection of T cell receptor beta chains follows, all from one sample in a study of neurological immune-mediated disorders. Using its own MiXCR run on the 5' RACE reads, TCRdb lists one record per CDR3 protein. In the table there are tens of thousands of distinct CDR3 sequences, approximately 3.7% of which are singletons. Specimen: PBMCs. These receptors originate from a woman in her fifties or sixties with multiple sclerosis. The CDR3 runs from the conserved cysteine through the conserved F or W. D genes are given only for firm matches. Clone size is stated in some rows and not others, as once, few, many or a class when expanded.

v_gene	abundance	d_gene	j_gene	CDR3nt	CDR3aa
TRBV5-1	NA	TRBD2	TRBJ2-1	TGCGCCAGCAGCCCTGGGACTAGCGGGAGCAATGAGCAGTTCTTC	CASSPGTSGSNEQFF
TRBV4-2	medium-sized	TRBD1	TRBJ2-3	TGTGCCACCTCCCAGGGGGCCGCAGATACGCAGTATTTT	CATSQGAADTQYF
TRBV4-2	NA	TRBD1	TRBJ2-2	TGTGCCAGCAGCCAAGGCGCCGGGACAGGAAGGACCGGGGAGCTGTTTTTT	CASSQGAGTGRTGELFF
TRBV15	many	NA	TRBJ2-5	TGTGCCACCAGCAGAGAAGGGGGACCCAGAGAGACCCAGTACTTC	CATSREGGPRETQYF
TRBV5-4	many	NA	TRBJ2-5	TGTGCCAGCAGCGTGGACAGATACCAAGAGACCCAGTACTTC	CASSVDRYQETQYF
TRBV5-1	many	TRBD2	TRBJ2-1	TGCGCCAGCAGCCTCAAGCGGGGTACCTACAATGAGCAGTTCTTC	CASSLKRGTYNEQFF
TRBV12-3/TRBV12-4	many	TRBD1	TRBJ1-1	TGTGCCAGCAGTTTAGCGGGACAGATAATGAACACTGAAGCTTTCTTT	CASSLAGQIMNTEAFF
TRBV7-8	many	NA	TRBJ2-7	TGTGCCAGCAGCTCAGGACCTAACTACGAGCAGTACTTC	CASSSGPNYEQYF
TRBV5-1	few	TRBD1	TRBJ1-1	TGCGCCAGCAGCGGACAGGGAGTCGGCACTGAAGCTTTCTTT	CASSGQGVGTEAFF
TRBV10-3	many	NA	TRBJ1-1	TGTGCCATCAGTGAGCCCCAAAAGGGGAACACTGAAGCTTTCTTT	CAISEPQKGNTEAFF
TRBV18	NA	NA	TRBJ2-7	TGTGCCAGCTCACCCGGATCCTACGAGCAGTACTTC	CASSPGSYEQYF
TRBV7-9	many	NA	TRBJ2-1	TGTGCCCGCGAGCTACGACAGGAACAGTTCTTC	CARELRQEQFF
TRBV12-3/TRBV12-4	many	TRBD1	TRBJ1-1	TGTGCCAGCAGTTCCACAGGGGGCCGTGAAGCTTTCTTT	CASSSTGGREAFF
TRBV7-9	many	NA	TRBJ2-7	TGTGCCAGCAGCTTAGAGCAGGCGGCGGGGGAGCAGTACTTC	CASSLEQAAGEQYF
TRBV29-1	many	NA	TRBJ2-7	TGCAGCGCTAGGAACCCCTCCTACGAGCAGTACTTC	CSARNPSYEQYF
TRBV12-3/TRBV12-4	NA	TRBD1	TRBJ1-2	TGTGCCAGCAGTCCGGGGGACAGGGGGAGGGGTGACCCCTTC	CASSPGDRGRGDPF
TRBV5-1	many	NA	TRBJ2-7	TGCGCCAGCACCCCCGGCGGACTAAGCTACGAGCAGTACTTC	CASTPGGLSYEQYF
TRBV20-1	many	NA	TRBJ2-3	TGCAGTGCTCCTCGGGCAGATACGCAGTATTTT	CSAPRADTQYF
TRBV10-2	many	NA	TRBJ1-5	TGCGCCACCCAGGGTTTGAGGGATCAGCCCCAGCATTTT	CATQGLRDQPQHF
TRBV27	many	NA	TRBJ1-6	TGTGCCAGCAGTTTTGCTAATTCACCCCTCAACTTT	CASSFANSPLNF
TRBV20-1	many	TRBD2	TRBJ2-5	TGCAGTGCTAGACCCCATGGACTAGCGGGAGCAGAGACCCAGTACTTC	CSARPHGLAGAETQYF
TRBV5-6	many	NA	TRBJ2-5	TGTGCCAGCAGTCGTTGGGCGGGGCCAGAGGGAGAGACCCAGTACTTC	CASSRWAGPEGETQYF
TRBV25-1	many	TRBD2	TRBJ2-2	TGTGCCAGCAGACTAGCGGGAACCGGGGAGCTGTTTTTT	CASRLAGTGELFF
TRBV5-1	many	NA	TRBJ1-4	TGCGCCAGCAGCTTGGCGGGCGGAGGTAATGAAAAACTGTTTTTT	CASSLAGGGNEKLFF
TRBV2	many	TRBD1	TRBJ1-4	TGTGCCAGCAGAGACAGGGGGCACGCTAATGAAAAACTGTTTTTT	CASRDRGHANEKLFF
TRBV20-1	many	TRBD1	TRBJ1-1	TGCAGTGCTAGGGATAGGACAGGGGGCCAGAACACTGAAGCTTTCTTT	CSARDRTGGQNTEAFF
TRBV27	many	TRBD1	TRBJ2-1	TGTGCCAGCAGTTTTGGGCAGGGGGCCACCTACAATGAGCAGTTCTTC	CASSFGQGATYNEQFF
TRBV9	many	NA	TRBJ1-3	TGTGCCAGCAGCGTAGTGGGATCTGGAAACACCATATATTTT	CASSVVGSGNTIYF
TRBV11-2	few	NA	TRBJ2-7	TGTGCCAGCAGCTTATTTCCCCCAAGTCCGGACGAGCAGTACTTC	CASSLFPPSPDEQYF
TRBV14	few	NA	TRBJ2-7	TGTGCCAGCAGCCCACTGGACAATTCCTACGAGCAGTACTTC	CASSPLDNSYEQYF
TRBV6-2/TRBV6-3	many	TRBD2	TRBJ2-5	TGTGCCAGCAGTAACGCCGGGACTAGCGGGAGCTTC	CASSNAGTSGSF
TRBV29-1	many	TRBD1	TRBJ2-1	TGCAGCGTTGCACGGACAGGCTCTAACGATGAGCAGTTCTTC	CSVARTGSNDEQFF
TRBV29-1	many	NA	TRBJ2-5	TGCAGCGTTGTGGGGAAAGAGACCCAGTACTTC	CSVVGKETQYF
TRBV5-1	many	TRBD2	TRBJ2-7	TGCGCCAGCCGTCCTTCTAGCGGGACCTCCTACGAGCAGTACTTC	CASRPSSGTSYEQYF
TRBV7-9	many	TRBD2	TRBJ2-5	TGTGCCAGCAGCTTAAACGGGGGGGAGACCCAGTACTTC	CASSLNGGETQYF
TRBV12-3/TRBV12-4	many	TRBD1	TRBJ1-1	TGTGCCAGCAGTGTAGACAGGGACACTGAAGCTTTCTTT	CASSVDRDTEAFF